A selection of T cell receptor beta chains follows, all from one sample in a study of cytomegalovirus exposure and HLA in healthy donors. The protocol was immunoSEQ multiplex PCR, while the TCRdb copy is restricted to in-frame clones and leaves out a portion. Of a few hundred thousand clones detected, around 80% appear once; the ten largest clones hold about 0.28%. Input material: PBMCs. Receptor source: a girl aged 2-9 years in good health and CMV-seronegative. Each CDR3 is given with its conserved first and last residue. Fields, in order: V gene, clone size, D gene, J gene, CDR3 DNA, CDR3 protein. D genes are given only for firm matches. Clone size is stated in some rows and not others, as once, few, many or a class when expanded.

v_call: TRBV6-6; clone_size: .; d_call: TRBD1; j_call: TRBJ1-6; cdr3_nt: TGTGCCAGCAGACGGGACAGGGGGAATTCACCCCTCCACTTT; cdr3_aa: CASRRDRGNSPLHF
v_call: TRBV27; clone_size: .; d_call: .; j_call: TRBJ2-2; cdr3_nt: TGTGCCAGCAGTGTTAGCGTGAACACCGGGGAGCTGTTTTTT; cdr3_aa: CASSVSVNTGELFF
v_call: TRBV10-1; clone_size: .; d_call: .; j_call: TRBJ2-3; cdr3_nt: TGCGCCAGCAGCGAGGCTCTCAGGGGAGATACGCAGTATTTT; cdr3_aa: CASSEALRGDTQYF
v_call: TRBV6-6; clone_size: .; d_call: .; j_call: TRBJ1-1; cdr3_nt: TGTGCCAGCAGTTTGACAGGCCGATTCGAAGAAGCTTTCTTT; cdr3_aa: CASSLTGRFEEAFF
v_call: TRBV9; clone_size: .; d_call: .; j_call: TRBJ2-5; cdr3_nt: TGTGCCAGCAGCGTAGAGGACAGACATACCCAGTACTTC; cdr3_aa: CASSVEDRHTQYF
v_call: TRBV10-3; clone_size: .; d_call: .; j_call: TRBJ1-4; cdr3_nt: TGTGCCATCAACGAGCGGGGTCTAGGAACTAATGAAAAACTGTTTTTT; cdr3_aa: CAINERGLGTNEKLFF
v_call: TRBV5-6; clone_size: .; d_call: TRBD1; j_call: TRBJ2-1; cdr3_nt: TGTGCCAGCAGCTTGGGGACAGGCAATGAGCAGTTCTTC; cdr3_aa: CASSLGTGNEQFF
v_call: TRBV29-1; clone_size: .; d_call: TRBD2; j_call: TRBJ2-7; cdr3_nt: TGCAGCGCCGGGACTAGCGCCGAGCAGTACTTC; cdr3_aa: CSAGTSAEQYF
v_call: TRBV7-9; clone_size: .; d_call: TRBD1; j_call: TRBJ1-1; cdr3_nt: TGTGCCACGCGACAGGGGAATATGAACACTGAAGCTTTCTTT; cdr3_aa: CATRQGNMNTEAFF
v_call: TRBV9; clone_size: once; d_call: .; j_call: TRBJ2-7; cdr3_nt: TGTGCCAGCAGCGTAGACGGGGGAACTTACGAGCAGTACTTC; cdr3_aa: CASSVDGGTYEQYF
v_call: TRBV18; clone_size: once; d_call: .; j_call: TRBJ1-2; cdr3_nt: TGTGCCAGCTCACCAGGGGGAGGCCCCTTCTATGGCTACACCTTC; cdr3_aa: CASSPGGGPFYGYTF
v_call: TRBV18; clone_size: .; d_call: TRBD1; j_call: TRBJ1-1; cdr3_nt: TGTGCCAGCTCACCACTGGGGGACAGGGGGTCCAGGTGG; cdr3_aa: CASSPLGDRGSRW
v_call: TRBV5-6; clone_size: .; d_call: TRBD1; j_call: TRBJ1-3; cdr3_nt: TGTGCCAGCAGCCCAGAGGGGGCAGCTGGAAACACCATATATTTT; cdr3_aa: CASSPEGAAGNTIYF